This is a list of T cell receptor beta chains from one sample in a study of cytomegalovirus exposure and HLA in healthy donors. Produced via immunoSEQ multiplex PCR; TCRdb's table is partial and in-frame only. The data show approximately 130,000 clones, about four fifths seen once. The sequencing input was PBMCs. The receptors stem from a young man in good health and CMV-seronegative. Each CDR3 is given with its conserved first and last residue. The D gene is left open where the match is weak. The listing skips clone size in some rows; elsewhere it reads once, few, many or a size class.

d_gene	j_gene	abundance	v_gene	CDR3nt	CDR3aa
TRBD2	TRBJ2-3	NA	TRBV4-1	TGCGCCAGCAGCCAAAGTGGACTAGCGCTGACAGATACGCAGTATTTT	CASSQSGLALTDTQYF
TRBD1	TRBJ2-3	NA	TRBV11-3	TGTGCCAGCAGCTCCCGGGACAGGGGGCTCGCAGATACGCAGTATTTT	CASSSRDRGLADTQYF
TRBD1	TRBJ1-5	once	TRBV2	TGTGCCAGCAGGGCTACGGGACAGTATCAGCCCCAGCATTTT	CASRATGQYQPQHF
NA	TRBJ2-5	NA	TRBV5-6	TGTGCCAGCAGCTTGACTAGTGGGGAGACCCAGTACTTC	CASSLTSGETQYF
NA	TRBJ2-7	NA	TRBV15	TGTGCCACCAGCAGAGGTGCAGGGTACTACGAGCAGTACTTC	CATSRGAGYYEQYF
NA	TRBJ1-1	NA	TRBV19	TGTGCCAGTAGTATAGATCGGCGAAGGGGCGGAGGGACTGAAGCTTTCTTT	CASSIDRRRGGGTEAFF
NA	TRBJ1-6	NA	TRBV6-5	TGTGCCAGCAGTTACAGGGACTATTCACCCCTCCACTTT	CASSYRDYSPLHF
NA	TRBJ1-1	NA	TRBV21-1	TGTGCCAGCAGCAAGACTGGGTTGGGCACTGAAGCTTTCTTT	CASSKTGLGTEAFF
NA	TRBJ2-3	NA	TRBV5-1	TGCGCCAGCAGCTCTCGAGATACGCAGTATTTT	CASSSRDTQYF
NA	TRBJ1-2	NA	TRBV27	TGTGCCAGCAAGAGGATAGGGGTTAACTATGGCTACACCTTC	CASKRIGVNYGYTF
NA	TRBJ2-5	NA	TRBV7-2	TGTGCCAGCAGCTTAGGTCTCAGGACAACTCAAGAGACCCAGTACTTC	CASSLGLRTTQETQYF
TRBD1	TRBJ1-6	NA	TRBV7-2	TGTGCCAGCAGCTGGACAGGGGTCACTTCACCCCTCCACTTT	CASSWTGVTSPLHF
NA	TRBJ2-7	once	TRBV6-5	TGTGCCAGCAGTGTGTCCCGGGCCCCGGGAATCGAGCAGTACTTC	CASSVSRAPGIEQYF
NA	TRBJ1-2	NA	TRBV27	TGTGCCAGCAGTTCAGGGTATCATGGCTACACCTTC	CASSSGYHGYTF
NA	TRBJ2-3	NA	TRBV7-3	TGTGCCAGCAGCTTGAGGCCAACAGATACGCAGTATTTT	CASSLRPTDTQYF
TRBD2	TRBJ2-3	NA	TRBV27	TGTGCCAGCAGTTTCATTAGCGGGGGTGGCACAGATACGCAGTATTTT	CASSFISGGGTDTQYF
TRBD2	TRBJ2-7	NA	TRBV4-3	TGCGCCAGCAGCCCCAGCGGGGCTGGGGAGCAGTACTTC	CASSPSGAGEQYF
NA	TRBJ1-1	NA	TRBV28	TGTGCCAGCTCCGACCCTCAGCGCAGGGTTAACACTGAAGCTTTCTTT	CASSDPQRRVNTEAFF
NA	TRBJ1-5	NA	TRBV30	TGTGCCTGGAGTGCTAAAACAGGGTCCTTGGGGCCCCAGCATTTT	CAWSAKTGSLGPQHF
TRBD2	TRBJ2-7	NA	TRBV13	TGTGCCAGCAGCCCCAGCAATTCATGGGAGGGATTCACCTACGAGCAGTACTTC	CASSPSNSWEGFTYEQYF
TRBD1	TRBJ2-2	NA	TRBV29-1	TGCAGCGCTGACAGGGGGCTGAACACCGGGGAGCTGTTTTTT	CSADRGLNTGELFF
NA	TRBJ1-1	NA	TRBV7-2	TGTGCCAGCAGCTTAGTTAAGCAATACACTGAAGCTTTCTTT	CASSLVKQYTEAFF
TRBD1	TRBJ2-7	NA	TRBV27	TGTGCCAGCAGCCCAATCGGACAGGGGGTTAACGAGCAGTACTTC	CASSPIGQGVNEQYF
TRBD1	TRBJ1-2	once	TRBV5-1	TGCGCCAGCAGTTCCCAGGGGGCCTCAGCTAACTATGGCTACACCTTC	CASSSQGASANYGYTF
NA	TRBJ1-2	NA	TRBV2	TGTGCCAGCACAGGGTATGGTAACTATGGCTACACCTTC	CASTGYGNYGYTF
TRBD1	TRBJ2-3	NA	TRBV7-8	TGTGCCAGCAGCACCGGGACAGCTTCTAGCACAGATACGCAGTATTTT	CASSTGTASSTDTQYF
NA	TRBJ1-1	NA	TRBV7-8	TGTGCCAGCAGCTCCCATCCAGAGGCCACTGAAGCTTTCTTT	CASSSHPEATEAFF
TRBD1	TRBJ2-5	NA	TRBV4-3	TGCGCCAGCAGCCAGGACCGGGACAGGGGTGAGACCCAGTACTTC	CASSQDRDRGETQYF
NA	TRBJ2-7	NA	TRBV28	TGTGCCAGCGGTGTAGCAGGGTTCTACGAGCAGTACTTC	CASGVAGFYEQYF
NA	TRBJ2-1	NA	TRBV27	TGTGCCAGCAGTCTAAGCTCCTACAATGAGCAGTTCTTC	CASSLSSYNEQFF
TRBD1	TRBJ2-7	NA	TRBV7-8	TGTGCCAGCAGCCCACGGGACAGGGCCTGGGGCGAGCAGTACTTC	CASSPRDRAWGEQYF
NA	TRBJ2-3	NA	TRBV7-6	TGTGCCAGCAGCTTATCCTGGACAGTAGGCACAGATACGCAGTATTTT	CASSLSWTVGTDTQYF
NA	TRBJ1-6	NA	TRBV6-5	TGTGCCAGCAGACCCGTCGAGGGCAATTCACCCCTCCACTTT	CASRPVEGNSPLHF
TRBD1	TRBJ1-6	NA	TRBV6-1	TGTGGGGTGGGTTTATCGACAGGGGGTAGCTCACCCCTCCACTTT	CGVGLSTGGSSPLHF
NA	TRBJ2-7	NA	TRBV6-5	TGTGCCAGCAGTTTAACAGGTTATGGCTCCTACGAGCAGTACTTC	CASSLTGYGSYEQYF
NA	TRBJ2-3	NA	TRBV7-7	TGTGCTAGCAGCTTAAGGAGGGGCACAGATACGCAGTATTTT	CASSLRRGTDTQYF
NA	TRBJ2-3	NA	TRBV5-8	TGTGCCAGCAGCCGCCGGCAGGGACACACAGATACGCAGTATTTT	CASSRRQGHTDTQYF
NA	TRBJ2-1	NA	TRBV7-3	TGTGCCAGCAGCTTACAGTCGGGAGCCTACAATGAGCAGTTCTTC	CASSLQSGAYNEQFF
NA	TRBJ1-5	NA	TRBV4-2	TGTGCCAGCAGTCCCGACAGTCATCAGCCCCAGCATTTT	CASSPDSHQPQHF
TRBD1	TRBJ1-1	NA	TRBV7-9	TGTGCCAGCAGACCCGAGACAGGGTCAATTTTCGGGACTGAAGCTTTCTTT	CASRPETGSIFGTEAFF
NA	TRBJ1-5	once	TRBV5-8	TGTGCCAGCAGCGACGATCAGGGTGGAAGCAATCAGCCCCAGCATTTT	CASSDDQGGSNQPQHF
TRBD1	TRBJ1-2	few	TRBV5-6	TGTGCCAGCAGCGCGACAGGGAATGGCTACACCTTC	CASSATGNGYTF
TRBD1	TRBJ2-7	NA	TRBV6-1	TGTGCCAGCAGTAGGACAGGGAGTGATTACGAGCAGTACTTC	CASSRTGSDYEQYF
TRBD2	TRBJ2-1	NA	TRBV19	TGTGCCAGTCGATCCGGCGGGACTAGCGGGGGGCTCCCCTACAATGAGCAGTTCTTC	CASRSGGTSGGLPYNEQFF
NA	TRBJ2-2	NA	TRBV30	TGTGCCTGGAGTGGCCCGGGGATGGTTTGGACCGGGGAGCTGTTTTTT	CAWSGPGMVWTGELFF
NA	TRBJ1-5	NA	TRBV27	TGTGCCAGCAGTTTTAGGGGGAATAGCAATCAGCCCCAGCATTTT	CASSFRGNSNQPQHF